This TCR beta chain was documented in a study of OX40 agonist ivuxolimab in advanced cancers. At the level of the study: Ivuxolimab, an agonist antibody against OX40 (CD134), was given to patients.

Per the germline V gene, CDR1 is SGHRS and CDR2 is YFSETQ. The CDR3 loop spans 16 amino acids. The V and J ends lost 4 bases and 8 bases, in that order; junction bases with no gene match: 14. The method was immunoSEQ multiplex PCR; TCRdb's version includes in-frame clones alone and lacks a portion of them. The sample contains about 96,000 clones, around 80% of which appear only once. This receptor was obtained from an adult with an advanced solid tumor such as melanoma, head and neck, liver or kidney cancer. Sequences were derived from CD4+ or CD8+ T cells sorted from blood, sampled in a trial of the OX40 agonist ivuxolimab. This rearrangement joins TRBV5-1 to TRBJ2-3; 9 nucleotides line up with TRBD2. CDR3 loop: CASSPRQRGAGGTQYF. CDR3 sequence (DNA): TGCGCCAGCAGCCCCAGGCAGCGGGGGGCTGGGGGTACGCAGTATTTT.